Below, 28 T cell receptor beta chains from the same sample are listed, as sequenced in a study of glioma-infiltrating T cells after dendritic cell vaccination. Assay used: immunoSEQ multiplex PCR; TCRdb lists only in-frame clones, some missing. Among about 92,000 clones listed, around 84% were seen once. Sequencing used blood, obtained before dendritic cell vaccination. The receptors originated from a human donor with glioblastoma.

The chain joins TRBV27 to TRBJ1-5; D might be TRBD1 (6 bases). This CDR3 is built from 14 residues. Trimming removed 3 bases from V and 4 bases from J, with 10 bases in between. The germline V gene has CDR1 MNHEY and CDR2 SMNVEV (reference sequence). The CDR3: CASSFGQPNQPQHF. The CDR3 nucleotides read TGTGCCAGCAGTTTTGGACAGCCAAATCAGCCCCAGCATTTT.

The sample holds a few counts of this clone. The rearrangement links TRBV7-6 to TRBJ2-5, with 10 bases fitting TRBD2. Germline CDR1 reads SGHVS; CDR2 reads FNYEAQ. This CDR3 is built from 16 residues. The trim removed 1 base at V and 4 bases at J, leaving 6 bases unmatched. This CDR3 reads CASSLVGAGGGETQYF. The CDR3 bases are TGTGCCAGCAGCTTAGTAGGAGCGGGGGGGGGAGAGACCCAGTACTTC.

The J gene is TRBJ1-5, the V gene TRBV28; tentatively, D is TRBD1 (6 bases). The CDR3 sequence is 14 residues long. The germline V gene has CDR1 MDHEN and CDR2 SYDVKM. V dropped 3 bases and J dropped 5 bases, with 11 bases sitting between them. The CDR3 DNA sequence: TGTGCCAGCAGTTTGGTACAGGGACATCAGCCCCAGCATTTT. It encodes CASSLVQGHQPQHF.

CDR3 sequence: CASSQRQGSYNEQFF. The DNA for the CDR3 is TGCGCCAGCAGCCAACGACAGGGTTCCTACAATGAGCAGTTCTTC. This sequence joins TRBV4-3 and TRBJ2-1, with 7 bases that match TRBD1. Trimming removed 2 bases from V and 1 base from J; junction bases left unmatched: 2. Per germline, CDR1 LGHNA and CDR2 YSLEER. This CDR3 spans 15 amino acids.

V gene TRBV14 combines with J gene TRBJ1-2; D is unclear. CDR1 SGHDN and CDR2 FVKESK come from the germline V gene. V shed 5 bases and J shed 2 bases, with 15 bases lying between them. The CDR3 consists of 15 residues. The CDR3, as DNA: TGTGCCAGCAGCGAACACAGATCCCCAAACTATGGCTACACCTTC. Protein: CASSEHRSPNYGYTF.

V is TRBV5-1 and J is TRBJ1-1; no definite D call. CDR1 SGHRS and CDR2 YFSETQ come from the germline V gene. V shed 6 bases and J shed 0 bases, with 12 bases lying between them. The CDR3 has 14 amino acids. The CDR3 is CASTQSAMNTEAFF. DNA of the CDR3: TGCGCCAGCACTCAAAGTGCTATGAACACTGAAGCTTTCTTT.

The chain joins TRBV29-1 to TRBJ2-1; maybe TRBD1 (5 bases). This CDR3 region has 12 residues. Germline V CDR1 and CDR2: SQVTM, ANQGSEA. V shed 1 base and J shed 5 bases, with 6 bases lying between them. The DNA for the CDR3 is TGCAGCGTTGAAGCGGACAACAATGAGCAGTTCTTC. Protein sequence: CSVEADNNEQFF.

The chain combines TRBV4-1 with TRBJ1-3; 7 bases map to TRBD1. The V gene end was trimmed by 0 bases and the J gene end by 3 bases; junction bases not matched to a gene: 5. The CDR3 has 16 residues. Germline CDR1 is MGHRA and CDR2 is YSYEKL. This CDR3 reads CASSQDVGTVGNTIYF. The CDR3 DNA is TGCGCCAGCAGCCAAGATGTCGGGACAGTTGGAAACACCATATATTTT.

This clone was recorded once. The chain couples TRBV28 to TRBJ2-7; 9 nucleotides line up with TRBD2. The CDR3 runs to 15 residues. The germline CDR1 and CDR2 sequences are MDHEN and SYDVKM. The V segment lost 3 bases and the J segment 0 bases; nucleotides outside the gene matches: 3. This CDR3 is CASSFTSGYSYEQYF. CDR3 coding DNA: TGTGCCAGCAGTTTCACTAGCGGGTACTCCTACGAGCAGTACTTC.

This chain connects TRBV29-1 to TRBJ2-3; 7 bases are a match to TRBD2. The CDR3 loop spans 13 amino acids. The V segment lost 8 bases and the J segment 3 bases; nucleotides outside the gene matches: 8. CDR1 and CDR2 (germline): SQVTM, ANQGSEA. CDR3 sequence reads: CSWGGSRTDTQYF. The CDR3 DNA is TGCAGCTGGGGCGGGAGTAGGACAGATACGCAGTATTTT.

The V call is TRBV29-1, the J call TRBJ2-7; 8 nucleotides line up with TRBD1. The CDR3 sequence is 15 residues long. The J segment lost 0 bases and the V segment lost 4 bases, leaving 8 bases of the junction unmatched. From germline, CDR1 is SQVTM and CDR2 ANQGSEA. The CDR3 nucleotides read TGCAGCGTTGGCCCGACAGGGGCTCACTCCTACGAGCAGTACTTC. Amino acids: CSVGPTGAHSYEQYF.

This chain links TRBV2 with TRBJ2-7; 7 nucleotides line up with TRBD2. J gave up 2 bases and V 8 bases, and 9 bases lay outside the gene matches. Germline-derived CDR1 and CDR2 are SNHLY and FYNNEI. The CDR3 consists of 14 residues. The CDR3 reads CASSPGGQAYEQYF. Here the CDR3 DNA reads TGTGCCAGCTCACCGGGGGGTCAGGCCTACGAGCAGTACTTC.

This sequence joins TRBV7-3 and TRBJ2-2; D might be TRBD2 (6 bases). V lost 1 base and J 5 bases, leaving 8 bases between the germline ends. The CDR3 covers 14 residues. CDR1 and CDR2 (germline): SGHTA, FQGTGA. For the CDR3, the DNA is TGTGCCAGCAGCTTAAGGGGGACTACCGGGGAGCTGTTTTTT. As protein: CASSLRGTTGELFF. The variable domain in full, with the rest retrieved from reference TRBV7-3 and TRBJ2-2, is GAGVSQTPSNKVTEKGKYVELRCDPISGHTALYWYRQSLGQGPEFLIYFQGTGAADDSGLPNDRFFAVRPEGSVSTLKIQRTERGDSAVYLCASSLRGTTGELFFGEGSRLTVL.

This clone is deemed large. The chain employs TRBV19 and TRBJ2-1, with 12 bases fitting TRBD2. This CDR3 has 15 amino acids. Germline-derived CDR1 and CDR2 are LNHDA and SQIVND (reference sequence). With V trimmed by 1 base and J by 5 bases, 0 bases remained unmatched. CDR3: CASSIGLAGDNEQFF. The CDR3 coding sequence is TGTGCCAGTAGTATAGGACTAGCGGGAGACAATGAGCAGTTCTTC.

The chain is built from TRBV27 and TRBJ1-5, with 9 bases identical to TRBD1. The length of the CDR3 is 18 residues. V dropped 2 bases and J dropped 2; count of bases not matched to a gene: 10. Germline CDR1 MNHEY, CDR2 SMNVEV (reference sequence). The CDR3 DNA sequence: TGTGCCAGCAGTTTAGCCGGGACAGGGTATGCGGGCAATCAGCCCCAGCATTTT. It specifies CASSLAGTGYAGNQPQHF.

V and J are TRBV25-1 and TRBJ1-1, with 10 bases that match TRBD1. The CDR3 has 14 amino acids. Germline CDR1 reads MGHDK; CDR2 reads SYGVNS. V gave up 9 bases and J gave up 3 bases; unmatched junction bases: 7. In nucleotides, the CDR3 is TGTGCCAGTAAAAGGGACAGGGGTTACACTGAAGCTTTCTTT. Translation gives CASKRDRGYTEAFF.

The chain carries TRBV4-2 and TRBJ2-7; 7 bases align to TRBD2. V was pared by 1 base and J by 3 bases, with 18 bases of the junction left unmatched. This CDR3 has 19 residues. The V gene's germline CDR1 is LGHNA and CDR2 YNFKEQ. DNA of the CDR3: TGTGCCAGCAGCCAAGCTATGCGTCGTGGCGGGAGAGGGGTCTACGAGCAGTACTTC. It translates to CASSQAMRRGGRGVYEQYF.

This CDR3 reads CASSLTGTGGTYEQYF. The CDR3 DNA reads TGTGCCAGCAGCTTAACAGGGACAGGGGGAACCTACGAGCAGTACTTC. J is TRBJ2-7 and V is TRBV7-3; 11 bases agree with TRBD1. Looked up from germline, CDR1 is SGHTA and CDR2 is FQGTGA. V lost 0 bases, J lost 2 bases, and 3 bases stayed unmatched. This CDR3 comprises 16 residues.

The rearrangement joins TRBV28 to TRBJ2-7; TRBD1 matches at 7 bases. CDR1 is MDHEN and CDR2 is SYDVKM in the germline V gene. The V segment lost 6 bases and the J segment 5 bases; nucleotides outside the gene matches: 10. The CDR3 contains 14 residues. The CDR3 reads CASSGTVGGHEQYF. CDR3 DNA sequence: TGTGCCAGCAGCGGGACAGTCGGTGGTCACGAGCAGTACTTC.

This clone was detected once. This sequence joins TRBV29-1 and TRBJ1-5; perhaps TRBD1 as D (6 bases). Germline CDR1 reads SQVTM; CDR2 reads ANQGSEA. The CDR3 extends over 13 amino acids. The V end lost 5 bases, the J end lost 4 bases, and 12 bases lay between the germline ends. The chain's CDR3 is CSVQAGANQPQHF. The CDR3 DNA is TGCAGCGTTCAGGCAGGGGCAAATCAGCCCCAGCATTTT.

The chain has TRBV7-2 and TRBJ1-2; D perhaps matches TRBD1 (6 bases). The V and J ends lost 2 bases and 7 bases respectively, with 8 bases between them. CDR3 length: 12 residues. Germline V gene sequence: CDR1 SGHTA, CDR2 FQGNSA. In DNA form, the CDR3 reads TGTGCCAGCAGCTTAACAGGGACTGGCTACACCTTC. Amino acids: CASSLTGTGYTF.

The rearrangement links TRBV2 to TRBJ2-4, with D unclear. The germline V gene encodes CDR1 SNHLY and CDR2 FYNNEI. The length of the CDR3 is 17 residues. Deletions cut 10 bases from V and 2 bases from J, with 24 bases between. This chain's CDR3 is CATIRINTAISKNIQYF. The CDR3 nucleotides are TGTGCCACCATCAGAATTAATACAGCTATCTCCAAAAACATTCAGTACTTC.

The gene calls are TRBV2 and TRBJ2-1; no definite D call. Germline assignment: CDR1 SNHLY and CDR2 FYNNEI. CDR3 size: 13 residues. Trimming removed 7 bases at V and 1 base at J, with 8 bases between. CDR3 DNA: TGTGCCAGCAAGGAGCGATCCTACAATGAGCAGTTCTTC. This sequence encodes CASKERSYNEQFF.

There are a few counts of this clone. The V gene is TRBV5-4, the J gene TRBJ2-7; 10 nucleotides agree with TRBD2. The CDR3 consists of 17 residues. CDR1 SGHNT and CDR2 YYREEE come from the germline V gene (reference sequence). Trimming cost V 4 bases and J 0 bases; bases outside gene matches: 10. The CDR3 DNA reads TGTGCCAGCAGCAGGAGCCCTAGCGGGGGCCTCTCCTACGAGCAGTACTTC. Protein product: CASSRSPSGGLSYEQYF.

The chain links TRBV5-4 to TRBJ1-2, with TRBD1 matching over 9 bases. Per the germline V gene, CDR1 is SGHNT and CDR2 is YYREEE (reference sequence). The CDR3 has 15 residues. V lost 2 bases, J lost 6 bases, and 8 bases stayed unmatched. CDR3 sequence reads: CASSLLTGGSHGYTF. CDR3 nucleotides: TGTGCCAGCAGCTTATTAACAGGGGGCTCTCATGGCTACACCTTC.

The chain joins TRBV4-1 to TRBJ2-7; unclear D gene. Germline V CDR1 and CDR2: MGHRA, YSYEKL. Trimming removed 0 bases at V and 2 bases at J, with 14 bases between. The CDR3 is 16 amino acids. The CDR3 loop reads CASSQDSLGKPYEQYF. CDR3 bases: TGCGCCAGCAGCCAAGATTCCCTAGGAAAACCCTACGAGCAGTACTTC.

The chain couples TRBV9 to TRBJ1-2; tentatively, D is TRBD1 (5 bases). The V gene's germline CDR1 is SGDLS and CDR2 YYNGEE. There are 9 residues in the CDR3. V was shortened by 10 bases and J by 6 bases, with 7 bases between the two germline ends. CDR3: CAGGDGYTF. The CDR3 DNA reads as TGTGCCGGAGGGGATGGCTACACCTTC.

This chain joins TRBV10-3 and TRBJ2-7; 10 positions agree with TRBD2. Germline V gene sequence: CDR1 ENHRY, CDR2 SYGVKD. The V and J ends lost 3 bases and 2 bases, in that order; junction bases with no gene match: 7. The CDR3 contains 16 residues. CDR3 in amino acids: CAISEVGTSGAYEQYF. CDR3 DNA sequence: TGTGCCATCAGTGAAGTGGGCACTAGCGGGGCCTACGAGCAGTACTTC.